These T cell receptor beta chains were read from a single sample in a study of T-cell reconstitution after alpha-beta-depleted transplantation in children. TCRdb recomputed calls from the PCR reads with MiXCR, one row per CDR3 protein. The sample lists a few hundred thousand distinct CDR3 sequences, roughly 10% occurring once. Here the sequenced sample was PBMCs from the stem cell graft donor, taken from the stem cell graft. These receptors all stem from a human donor who donated a stem cell graft to a child with acute myeloid leukemia. Both conserved end residues are part of each CDR3. Fields, in order: D gene, clone size, V gene, J gene, CDR3 protein, CDR3 DNA. The D gene is left open where the match is weak. Not all rows give a size; the values are once, few, many and, for expanded clones, a class.

d_call: NA; clone_size: many; v_call: TRBV27; j_call: TRBJ2-1; cdr3_aa: CASRTGVLYNEQFF; cdr3_nt: TGTGCCAGCAGGACTGGGGTGCTCTACAATGAGCAGTTCTTC
d_call: NA; clone_size: few; v_call: TRBV14; j_call: TRBJ2-7; cdr3_aa: CASSQDDGTVSYEQYF; cdr3_nt: TGTGCCAGCAGCCAAGATGATGGGACGGTATCCTACGAGCAGTACTTC
d_call: NA; clone_size: many; v_call: TRBV12-3/TRBV12-4; j_call: TRBJ2-2; cdr3_aa: CASSWGGPMDTGELFF; cdr3_nt: TGTGCCAGCAGTTGGGGCGGGCCCATGGACACCGGGGAGCTGTTTTTT
d_call: TRBD2; clone_size: few; v_call: TRBV7-2; j_call: TRBJ2-5; cdr3_aa: CASSFSRTGGGTQYF; cdr3_nt: TGTGCCAGCAGCTTCTCAAGGACGGGAGGGGGGACCCAGTACTTC
d_call: TRBD2; clone_size: NA; v_call: TRBV10-3; j_call: TRBJ2-3; cdr3_aa: CAIRSRTSGRANTDTQYF; cdr3_nt: TGTGCCATCAGAAGCCGGACTAGCGGGAGGGCCAACACAGATACGCAGTATTTT
d_call: NA; clone_size: NA; v_call: TRBV20-1; j_call: TRBJ2-7; cdr3_aa: CSARWGARLYEQYF; cdr3_nt: TGCAGTGCCAGGTGGGGGGCAAGGCTCTACGAGCAGTACTTC
d_call: NA; clone_size: many; v_call: TRBV7-8; j_call: TRBJ1-1; cdr3_aa: CASSGRTSTEAFF; cdr3_nt: TGTGCCAGCAGCGGGCGGACATCCACTGAAGCTTTCTTT
d_call: NA; clone_size: NA; v_call: TRBV5-1; j_call: TRBJ1-1; cdr3_aa: CASTLGGAGGTEAFF; cdr3_nt: TGCGCCAGCACCCTCGGGGGGGCAGGAGGGACTGAAGCTTTCTTT
d_call: NA; clone_size: few; v_call: TRBV12-3/TRBV12-4; j_call: TRBJ2-3; cdr3_aa: CASSPPRRGRTDTQYF; cdr3_nt: TGTGCCAGCAGCCCCCCCCGGCGGGGACGCACAGATACGCAGTATTTT
d_call: TRBD1; clone_size: NA; v_call: TRBV7-8; j_call: TRBJ2-4; cdr3_aa: CASSFPWGQDHAKNIQYF; cdr3_nt: TGTGCCAGCAGCTTTCCCTGGGGACAGGATCATGCCAAAAACATTCAGTACTTC
d_call: TRBD1; clone_size: few; v_call: TRBV12-3/TRBV12-4; j_call: TRBJ1-3; cdr3_aa: CTSRPGGLSGNTIYF; cdr3_nt: TGTACCAGCAGACCAGGGGGACTCTCTGGAAACACCATATATTTT
d_call: NA; clone_size: NA; v_call: TRBV30; j_call: TRBJ2-1; cdr3_aa: CAWTGSYNEQFF; cdr3_nt: TGTGCCTGGACGGGCTCCTACAATGAGCAGTTCTTC
d_call: NA; clone_size: NA; v_call: TRBV21-1; j_call: TRBJ2-3; cdr3_aa: CASSNSVGRPRGGDTQYF; cdr3_nt: TGTGCCAGCAGCAACTCCGTAGGCCGCCCAAGGGGGGGAGATACGCAGTATTTT
d_call: NA; clone_size: many; v_call: TRBV29-1; j_call: TRBJ2-5; cdr3_aa: CSVGRQSKETQYF; cdr3_nt: TGCAGCGTTGGCCGACAATCCAAAGAGACCCAGTACTTC
d_call: NA; clone_size: few; v_call: TRBV20-1; j_call: TRBJ2-5; cdr3_aa: CSAARDGSGGHIGETQYF; cdr3_nt: TGCAGTGCCGCTAGAGATGGAAGTGGCGGGCATATAGGAGAGACCCAGTACTTC
d_call: TRBD1; clone_size: few; v_call: TRBV10-3; j_call: TRBJ2-2; cdr3_aa: CAINGQGNTGELFF; cdr3_nt: TGTGCCATCAACGGACAGGGGAACACCGGGGAGCTGTTTTTT
d_call: NA; clone_size: few; v_call: TRBV12-3/TRBV12-4; j_call: TRBJ2-5; cdr3_aa: CASGLTPGLPQETQYF; cdr3_nt: TGTGCCAGCGGGTTAACACCGGGACTCCCCCAAGAGACCCAGTACTTC
d_call: NA; clone_size: NA; v_call: TRBV7-1; j_call: TRBJ1-4; cdr3_aa: CASSSIRGPTAGKLFF; cdr3_nt: TGTGCCAGCAGCTCGATCCGGGGCCCAACGGCGGGAAAACTGTTTTTT
d_call: TRBD2; clone_size: NA; v_call: TRBV10-3; j_call: TRBJ2-5; cdr3_aa: CAISPGTSARETQYF; cdr3_nt: TGTGCCATCAGTCCCGGGACTAGCGCTAGGGAGACCCAGTACTTC
d_call: NA; clone_size: once; v_call: TRBV20-1; j_call: TRBJ2-3; cdr3_aa: CSATRGNGGGQDTQYF; cdr3_nt: TGCAGTGCTACCCGAGGGAATGGGGGAGGTCAGGATACGCAGTATTTT
d_call: TRBD1; clone_size: many; v_call: TRBV12-3/TRBV12-4; j_call: TRBJ1-2; cdr3_aa: CASSLQTGINGYTF; cdr3_nt: TGTGCCAGCAGCCTTCAGACAGGGATAAATGGCTACACCTTC
d_call: NA; clone_size: NA; v_call: TRBV25-1; j_call: TRBJ1-1; cdr3_aa: CASRAGGTEAFF; cdr3_nt: TGTGCCAGCAGGGCGGGGGGGACTGAAGCTTTCTTT
d_call: NA; clone_size: few; v_call: TRBV7-2; j_call: TRBJ2-1; cdr3_aa: CASSTSGPWDNEQFF; cdr3_nt: TGTGCCAGCAGCACAAGCGGGCCCTGGGACAATGAGCAGTTCTTC
d_call: TRBD1; clone_size: many; v_call: TRBV5-1; j_call: TRBJ1-2; cdr3_aa: CASKEGAHGYGYTF; cdr3_nt: TGCGCCAGCAAGGAGGGGGCGCATGGCTATGGCTACACCTTC
d_call: NA; clone_size: many; v_call: TRBV9; j_call: TRBJ2-7; cdr3_aa: CASSVGTGIYEQYF; cdr3_nt: TGTGCCAGCAGCGTCGGAACAGGGATCTACGAGCAGTACTTC
d_call: TRBD1; clone_size: NA; v_call: TRBV20-1; j_call: TRBJ2-3; cdr3_aa: CSAMDRIEGYTQYF; cdr3_nt: TGCAGTGCTATGGACAGGATAGAGGGATATACGCAGTATTTT
d_call: TRBD1; clone_size: NA; v_call: TRBV12-3/TRBV12-4; j_call: TRBJ1-1; cdr3_aa: CASSLTTGGTEAFF; cdr3_nt: TGTGCCAGCAGTTTAACTACAGGGGGCACTGAAGCTTTCTTT
d_call: NA; clone_size: few; v_call: TRBV7-9; j_call: TRBJ2-5; cdr3_aa: CASSALFGAHETQYF; cdr3_nt: TGTGCCAGCAGCGCACTCTTCGGAGCGCACGAGACCCAGTACTTC
d_call: NA; clone_size: NA; v_call: TRBV7-2; j_call: TRBJ2-3; cdr3_aa: CASSLTRSDTQYF; cdr3_nt: TGTGCCAGCAGCTTAACACGATCAGATACGCAGTATTTT
d_call: NA; clone_size: many; v_call: TRBV29-1; j_call: TRBJ1-1; cdr3_aa: CSVDGGRPNTEAFF; cdr3_nt: TGCAGCGTTGATGGGGGGCGACCGAACACTGAAGCTTTCTTT
d_call: TRBD2; clone_size: NA; v_call: TRBV12-3/TRBV12-4; j_call: TRBJ2-1; cdr3_aa: CASNPPGREGDEQFF; cdr3_nt: TGTGCCAGCAACCCTCCCGGGAGGGAGGGAGATGAGCAGTTCTTC
d_call: TRBD2; clone_size: few; v_call: TRBV7-2; j_call: TRBJ2-3; cdr3_aa: CASLVGLASSTQYF; cdr3_nt: TGTGCCAGCCTAGTGGGACTAGCTTCAAGTACGCAGTATTTT
d_call: NA; clone_size: NA; v_call: TRBV29-1; j_call: TRBJ2-1; cdr3_aa: CSGVSYNEQFF; cdr3_nt: TGCAGCGGTGTATCCTACAATGAGCAGTTCTTC
d_call: TRBD1; clone_size: many; v_call: TRBV5-6; j_call: TRBJ2-5; cdr3_aa: CASSSGPGQGVETQYF; cdr3_nt: TGTGCCAGCAGTTCTGGGCCGGGACAGGGCGTGGAGACCCAGTACTTC
d_call: NA; clone_size: NA; v_call: TRBV3-1; j_call: TRBJ2-2; cdr3_aa: CASSPGVANTGELFF; cdr3_nt: TGTGCCAGCAGCCCGGGTGTGGCTAACACCGGGGAGCTGTTTTTT
d_call: TRBD2; clone_size: NA; v_call: TRBV5-6; j_call: TRBJ2-1; cdr3_aa: CASSYGLAGDFSYNEQFF; cdr3_nt: TGTGCCAGCAGCTACGGACTAGCGGGAGATTTCTCCTACAATGAGCAGTTCTTC